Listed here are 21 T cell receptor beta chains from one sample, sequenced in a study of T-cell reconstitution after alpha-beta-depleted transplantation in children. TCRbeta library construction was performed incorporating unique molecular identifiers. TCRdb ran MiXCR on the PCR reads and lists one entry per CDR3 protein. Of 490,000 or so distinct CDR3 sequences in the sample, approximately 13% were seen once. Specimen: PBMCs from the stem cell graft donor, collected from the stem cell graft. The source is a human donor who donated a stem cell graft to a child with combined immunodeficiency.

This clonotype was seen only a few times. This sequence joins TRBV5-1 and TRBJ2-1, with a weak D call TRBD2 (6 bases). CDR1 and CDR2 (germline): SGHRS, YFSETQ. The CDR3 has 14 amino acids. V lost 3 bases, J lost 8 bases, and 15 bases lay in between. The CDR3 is CASSWTGSFDEQFF. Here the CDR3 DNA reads TGCGCCAGCAGCTGGACCGGGAGCTTCGATGAGCAGTTCTTC. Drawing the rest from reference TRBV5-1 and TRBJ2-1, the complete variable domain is KAGVTQTPRYLIKTRGQQVTLSCSPISGHRSVSWYQQTPGQGLQFLFEYFSETQRNKGNFPGRFSGRQFSNSRSEMNVSTLELGDSALYLCASSWTGSFDEQFFGPGTRLTVL.

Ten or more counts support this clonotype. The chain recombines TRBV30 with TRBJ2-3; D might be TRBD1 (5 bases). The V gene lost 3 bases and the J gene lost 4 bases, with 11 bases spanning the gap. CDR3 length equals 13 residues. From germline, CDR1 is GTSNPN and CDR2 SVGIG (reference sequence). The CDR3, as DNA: TGTGCCTGGAGGTCCCAAGGGGCAGATACGCAGTATTTT. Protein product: CAWRSQGADTQYF.

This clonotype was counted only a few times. CDR3 sequence (DNA): TGCAGCGTGCAAAAAAACTTCAATCTCGGGGGCACTGAAGCTTTCTTT. It is translated as CSVQKNFNLGGTEAFF. V usage is TRBV29-1 and J usage is TRBJ1-1; D may be TRBD1 (5 bases). This CDR3 comprises 16 residues. V lost 6 bases, J lost 4 bases, and 24 bases lay in between. CDR1 SQVTM and CDR2 ANQGSEA come from the germline V gene.

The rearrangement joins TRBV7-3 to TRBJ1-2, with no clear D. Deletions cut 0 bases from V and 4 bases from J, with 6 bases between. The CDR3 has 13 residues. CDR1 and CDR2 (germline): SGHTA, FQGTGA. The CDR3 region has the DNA TGTGCCAGCAGCTTAACCCCCTCCTATGGCTACACCTTC. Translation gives CASSLTPSYGYTF.

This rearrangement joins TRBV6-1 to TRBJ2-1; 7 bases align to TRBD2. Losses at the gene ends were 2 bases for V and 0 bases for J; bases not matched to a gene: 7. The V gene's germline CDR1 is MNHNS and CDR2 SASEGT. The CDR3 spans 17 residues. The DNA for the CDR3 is TGTGCCAGCAGTGAATACACTAGCGCTAGCTCCTACAATGAGCAGTTCTTC. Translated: CASSEYTSASSYNEQFF.

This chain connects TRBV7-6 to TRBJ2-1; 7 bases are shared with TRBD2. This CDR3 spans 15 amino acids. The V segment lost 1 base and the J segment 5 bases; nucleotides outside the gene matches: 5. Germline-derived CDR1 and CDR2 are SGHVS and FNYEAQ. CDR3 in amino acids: CASSLVGGSNNEQFF. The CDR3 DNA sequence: TGTGCCAGCAGCTTAGTGGGGGGGTCCAACAATGAGCAGTTCTTC.

The CDR3 sequence is CASTLSRTDTQYF. The CDR3 DNA reads as TGTGCCAGCACCCTCAGCCGCACAGATACGCAGTATTTT. The rearrangement joins TRBV19 to TRBJ2-3; the D is unclear. Trimming stripped 9 bases from V and 1 base from J, with 11 bases between. Germline V gene data show CDR1 as LNHDA and CDR2 as SQIVND (reference sequence). This CDR3 region has 13 residues.

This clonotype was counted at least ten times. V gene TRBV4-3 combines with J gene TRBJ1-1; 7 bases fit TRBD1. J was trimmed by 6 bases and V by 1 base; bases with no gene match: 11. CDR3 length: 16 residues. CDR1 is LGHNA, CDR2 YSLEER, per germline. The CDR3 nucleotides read TGCGCCAGCAGCCAAGTTTTAGGGGGCGCGGGGGCTGAAGCTTTCTTT. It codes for CASSQVLGGAGAEAFF.

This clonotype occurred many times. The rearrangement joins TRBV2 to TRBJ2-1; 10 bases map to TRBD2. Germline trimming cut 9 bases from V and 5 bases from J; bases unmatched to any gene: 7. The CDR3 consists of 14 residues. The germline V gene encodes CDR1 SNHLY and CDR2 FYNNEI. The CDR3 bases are TGTGCCAGTCTATCCGGGACTAGCGACAATGAGCAGTTCTTC. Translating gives CASLSGTSDNEQFF.

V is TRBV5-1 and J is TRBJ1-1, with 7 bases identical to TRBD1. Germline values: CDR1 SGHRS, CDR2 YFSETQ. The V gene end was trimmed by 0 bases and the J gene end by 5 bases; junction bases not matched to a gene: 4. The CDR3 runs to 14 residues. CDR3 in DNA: TGCGCCAGCAGCTTGGAGGGGGCCCGGACTGAAGCTTTCTTT. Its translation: CASSLEGARTEAFF.

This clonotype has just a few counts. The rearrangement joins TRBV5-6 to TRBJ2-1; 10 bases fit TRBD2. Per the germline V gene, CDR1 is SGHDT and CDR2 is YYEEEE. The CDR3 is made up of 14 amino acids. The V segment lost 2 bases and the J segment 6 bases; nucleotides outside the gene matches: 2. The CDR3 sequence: CASSFLAGVNEQFF. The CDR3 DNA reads TGTGCCAGCAGCTTTCTAGCGGGAGTCAATGAGCAGTTCTTC.

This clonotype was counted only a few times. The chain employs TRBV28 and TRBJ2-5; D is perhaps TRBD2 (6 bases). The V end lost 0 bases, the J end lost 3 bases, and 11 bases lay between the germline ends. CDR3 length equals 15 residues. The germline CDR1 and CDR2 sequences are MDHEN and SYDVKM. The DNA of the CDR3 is TGTGCCAGCAGTTTATGGGCTAGCGCTGAAGAGACCCAGTACTTC. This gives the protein CASSLWASAEETQYF. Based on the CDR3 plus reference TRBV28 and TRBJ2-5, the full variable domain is DVKVTQSSRYLVKRTGEKVFLECVQDMDHENMFWYRQDPGLGLRLIYFSYDVKMKEKGDIPEGYSVSREKKERFSLILESASTNQTSMYLCASSLWASAEETQYFGPGTRLLVL.

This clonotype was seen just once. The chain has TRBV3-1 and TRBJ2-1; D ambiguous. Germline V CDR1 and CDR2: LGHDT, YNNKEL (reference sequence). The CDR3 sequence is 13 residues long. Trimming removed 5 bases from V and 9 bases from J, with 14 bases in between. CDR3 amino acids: CASSSGMIGEQFF. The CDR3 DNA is TGTGCCAGCAGCTCAGGCATGATCGGTGAGCAGTTCTTC.

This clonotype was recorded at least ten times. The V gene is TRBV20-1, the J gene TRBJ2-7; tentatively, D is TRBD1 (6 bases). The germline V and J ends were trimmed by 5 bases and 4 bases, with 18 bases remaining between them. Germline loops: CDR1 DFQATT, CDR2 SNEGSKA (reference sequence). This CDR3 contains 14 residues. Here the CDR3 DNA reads TGCAGTGCTCCCCCCCCCTCGAGGGGGTACGAGCAGTACTTC. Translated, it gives CSAPPPSRGYEQYF.

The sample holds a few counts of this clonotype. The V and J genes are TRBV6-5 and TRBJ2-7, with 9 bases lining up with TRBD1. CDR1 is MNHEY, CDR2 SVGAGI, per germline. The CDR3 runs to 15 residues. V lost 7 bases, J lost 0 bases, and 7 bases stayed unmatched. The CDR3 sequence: CASTLDRGYSYEQYF. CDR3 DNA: TGTGCCAGCACCTTAGACAGGGGGTACTCCTACGAGCAGTACTTC.

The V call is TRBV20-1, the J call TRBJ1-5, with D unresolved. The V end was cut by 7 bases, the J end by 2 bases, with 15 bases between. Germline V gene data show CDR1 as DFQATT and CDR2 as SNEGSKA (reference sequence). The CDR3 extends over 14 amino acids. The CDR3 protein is CSVSRGQGNQPQHF. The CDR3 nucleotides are TGCAGTGTCTCGAGAGGGCAGGGCAATCAGCCCCAGCATTTT.

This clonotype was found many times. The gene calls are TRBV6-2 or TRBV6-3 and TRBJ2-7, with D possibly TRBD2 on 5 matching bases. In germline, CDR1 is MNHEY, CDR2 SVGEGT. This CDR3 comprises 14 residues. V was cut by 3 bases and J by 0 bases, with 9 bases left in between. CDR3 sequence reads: CASSYEGYSYEQYF. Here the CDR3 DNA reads TGTGCCAGCAGTTATGAGGGTTACTCCTACGAGCAGTACTTC.

In DNA, the CDR3 is TGCAGTGCTAACGGGGGGCCCCGTGCTAGCACAGATACGCAGTATTTT. This encodes CSANGGPRASTDTQYF. The V call is TRBV20-1, the J call TRBJ2-3; perhaps TRBD2 as D (7 bases). Germline V gene data show CDR1 as DFQATT and CDR2 as SNEGSKA (reference sequence). Trimming left V 4 bases short and J 0 bases short, with 17 bases between. The CDR3 extends over 16 amino acids.

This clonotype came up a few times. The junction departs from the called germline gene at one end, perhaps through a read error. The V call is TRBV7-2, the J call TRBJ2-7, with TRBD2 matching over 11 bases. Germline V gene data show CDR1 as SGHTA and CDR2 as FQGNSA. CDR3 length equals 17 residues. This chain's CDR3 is CASSLGGSGRASHEQYF. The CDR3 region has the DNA TGTGCCAGCAGCTTAGGGGGTAGCGGGAGGGCCTCCCACGAGCAGTACTTC.

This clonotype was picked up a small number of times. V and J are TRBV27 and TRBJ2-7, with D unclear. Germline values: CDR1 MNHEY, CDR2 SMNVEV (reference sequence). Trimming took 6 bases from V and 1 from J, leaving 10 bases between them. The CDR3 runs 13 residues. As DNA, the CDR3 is TGTGCCAGCAGCCGGTCCCTATCCTACGAGCAGTACTTC. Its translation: CASSRSLSYEQYF.

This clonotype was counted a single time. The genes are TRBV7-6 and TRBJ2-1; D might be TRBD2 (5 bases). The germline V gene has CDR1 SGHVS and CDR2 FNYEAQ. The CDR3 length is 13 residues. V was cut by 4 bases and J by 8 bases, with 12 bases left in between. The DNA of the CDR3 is TGTGCCAGCAGCTCGCTCTCCGGGGATGAGCAGTTCTTC. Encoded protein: CASSSLSGDEQFF.